These 17 T cell receptor beta chains came from one sample sequenced in a study of molecular identifiers for immune sequencing clone quantification. One entry per CDR3 protein results from TCRdb running MiXCR on the PCR reads. The sample has around 65,000 distinct CDR3 sequences; less than 20% are singletons. Input material: naive CD8+ T cells from blood, with Jurkat cell RNA spiked in. The subset here: FACS-sorted CD8+CD4-CCR7+CD45RA+ naive T cells. The receptor set was obtained from a human donor in good health. Some libraries in this study had Jurkat cell RNA spiked in.

The table lists this clonotype with many counts. This rearrangement joins TRBV5-4 to TRBJ1-3; the match to TRBD1 covers 7 bases. The CDR3 runs 16 residues. The junction had 7 bases not matched to a gene; V was cut back by 2 bases and J by 2 bases. Germline CDR1 SGHNT, CDR2 YYREEE (reference sequence). CDR3 region: CASSLTDRVAGNTIYF. The CDR3 region has the DNA TGTGCCAGCAGCTTAACTGACAGGGTGGCTGGAAACACCATATATTTT.

Comment on this clonotype: This may stem from a read error, because a much larger clone lies one nucleotide away. This rearrangement joins TRBV20-1 to TRBJ2-7; a possible D gene is TRBD2 (6 bases). This CDR3 spans 12 amino acids. Germline V gene data show CDR1 as DFQATT and CDR2 as SNEGSKA (reference sequence). CDR3: CSAWGDMYERYF. DNA for the CDR3: TGCAGTGCTTGGGGGGATATGTACGAGCGGTACTTC.

The gene calls are TRBV12-3 or TRBV12-4 and TRBJ2-1; either TRBD1 or TRBD2 may fit D (5 bases each). This CDR3 is 14 amino acids long. V lost 4 bases to trimming and J lost 3 bases, with 10 bases between them. In DNA form, the CDR3 reads TGTGCCAGCAGTTACGAGGGGCGCTACAATGAGCAGTTCTTC. This encodes CASSYEGRYNEQFF.

This clonotype occurred a few times. The chain combines TRBV11-2 with TRBJ1-3; the match to TRBD1 covers 7 bases. Losses at the gene ends were 1 base for V and 3 bases for J; bases not matched to a gene: 9. CDR1 and CDR2 (germline): SGHAT, FQNNGV. CDR3 length: 17 residues. This CDR3 is CASSLGIGDRVGNTIYF. The CDR3 nucleotides read TGTGCCAGCAGCTTAGGTATTGGTGACAGGGTTGGAAACACCATATATTTT.

This clonotype has just a few counts. This chain joins TRBV19 and TRBJ1-5; TRBD1 matches 7 bases. CDR3 length: 14 residues. Trimming at V came to 3 bases and at J to 4 bases, leaving 3 bases not matched to a gene. The germline CDR1 and CDR2 sequences are LNHDA and SQIVND (reference sequence). CDR3 sequence reads: CASSMWDSNQPQHF. For the CDR3, the DNA is TGTGCCAGTAGTATGTGGGACAGTAATCAGCCCCAGCATTTT.

About this clonotype: A read error may explain this, as a much larger clone is one base away. This chain joins TRBV21-1 and TRBJ2-1; the D segment call TRBD2 is taken from the table without a DNA check. TRBV21-1 is recorded as a pseudogene. The CDR3 is 19 amino acids. CDR3 DNA: TGTGCCAGCAGAGCGGAACCTAAGACTAGCGGGAGGCCATACAATGAGCAGTCCTTC. It specifies CASRAEPKTSGRPYNEQSF.

This clonotype occurred a few times. The DNA for the CDR3 is TGTGCCAGCAGTGGGACCCACCCGGAAGAGAGATACAATGAGCAGTTCTTC. This encodes CASSGTHPEERYNEQFF. The rearrangement joins TRBV3-1 to TRBJ2-1; D may be TRBD1 or TRBD2 (5 bases each). Germline V gene data show CDR1 as LGHDT and CDR2 as YNNKEL (reference sequence). The germline V and J ends were trimmed by 6 bases and 4 bases, with 22 bases remaining between them. This CDR3 region has 17 residues.

For this clonotype: One base away lies a much larger clone, so this may be a sequencing read error. The chain couples TRBV29-1 to TRBJ1-3; weak D call: TRBD1 (5 bases). Per the germline V gene, CDR1 is SQVTM and CDR2 is ANQGSEA. V lost 2 bases and J 11 bases, leaving 16 bases between the germline ends. The CDR3 has 13 amino acids. In DNA form, the CDR3 reads TGCAGCGTTGAATTCGGTGTGGAGGGGTCCATATATTTT. It codes for CSVEFGVEGSIYF.

The chain has TRBV5-4 and TRBJ2-5; 8 positions agree with TRBD2. Looked up from germline, CDR1 is SGHNT and CDR2 is YYREEE (reference sequence). The CDR3 runs to 15 residues. The V gene end was trimmed by 2 bases and the J gene end by 3 bases; junction bases not matched to a gene: 6. The CDR3 DNA sequence: TGTGCCAGCAGCTTCAAGGGACTAGTCGAAGAGACCCAGTACTTC. Amino acids: CASSFKGLVEETQYF.

V gene TRBV29-1 combines with J gene TRBJ2-1; D possibly matches TRBD1 or TRBD2 (6 bases each). The V gene's germline CDR1 is SQVTM and CDR2 ANQGSEA. This CDR3 has 14 residues. V was pared by 7 bases and J by 2 bases, with 15 bases between. The CDR3 loop is CSAVGGDTYNEQFF. The CDR3 nucleotides read TGCAGCGCAGTGGGGGGCGATACCTACAATGAGCAGTTCTTC.

This clonotype appeared many times. V gene TRBV7-8 combines with J gene TRBJ2-7; TRBD1 matches 8 bases. The ends lost 5 bases at V and 2 bases at J; junction bases unmatched: 2. The CDR3 is made up of 13 amino acids. Per germline, CDR1 SGHVS and CDR2 FQNEAQ. Here the CDR3 reads CASSVTGAYEQYF. The CDR3 DNA reads TGTGCCAGCAGCGTGACAGGGGCCTACGAGCAGTACTTC.

This clonotype was counted ten times or more. V and J are TRBV27 and TRBJ2-7; 9 bases fit TRBD2. Losses at the gene ends were 6 bases for V and 2 bases for J; bases not matched to a gene: 8. The CDR3 spans 15 residues. CDR1 MNHEY and CDR2 SMNVEV come from the germline V gene (reference sequence). CDR3 residues: CASSSGVAGAYEQYF. The CDR3 DNA reads TGTGCCAGCAGCTCCGGAGTAGCGGGGGCCTACGAGCAGTACTTC.

V usage is TRBV7-9 and J usage is TRBJ2-1; no clear D. Per the germline V gene, CDR1 is SEHNR and CDR2 is FQNEAQ (reference sequence). V lost 1 base and J 9 bases, leaving 1 base between the germline ends. This CDR3 has 10 amino acids. CDR3 sequence: CASSLVEQFF. CDR3 bases: TGTGCCAGCAGCTTAGTTGAGCAGTTCTTC.

This clonotype was counted between two and nine times. This may be a read error: a much more frequent sequence differs by one nucleotide. The J gene is TRBJ2-3, the V gene TRBV7-9; D call uncertain. CDR1 and CDR2 from the germline V gene are SEHNR and FQNEAQ (reference sequence). The CDR3 runs to 15 residues. The CDR3 loop is CAGSPLQGFADTQYF. In DNA form, the CDR3 reads TGTGCCGGCAGCCCCCTCCAAGGGTTTGCAGATACGCAGTATTTT.

Comments on this clonotype: In this CDR3 the conserved last residue, phenylalanine or tryptophan, is missing, so a read error is likely. The gene calls are TRBV28 and TRBJ2-3; D ambiguous. V shed 6 bases and J shed 2 bases, with 6 bases lying between them. The germline CDR1 and CDR2 sequences are MDHEN and SYDVKM. The CDR3 extends over 12 amino acids. CDR3 amino acids: CASSFSTDTQYL. The DNA for the CDR3 is TGTGCCAGCAGCTTCTCCACAGATACGCAGTATCTT.

The genes are TRBV6-1 and TRBJ1-2; D might be TRBD1 (6 bases). V lost 0 bases to trimming and J lost 2 bases, with 10 bases between them. The CDR3 has 15 amino acids. In germline, CDR1 is MNHNS, CDR2 SASEGT. CDR3 region: CASSEAGQQNYGYTF. The CDR3 DNA follows: TGTGCCAGCAGTGAAGCCGGACAGCAGAACTATGGCTACACCTTC.

This clonotype was counted ten times or more. CDR3 nucleotide sequence: TGTGCCCGAATCGGTGTGGGCGGTGAGCAGTTCTTC. Amino acids: CARIGVGGEQFF. The genes are TRBV30 and TRBJ2-1; D gene ambiguous. The CDR3 loop spans 12 amino acids. Trimming took 8 bases from V and 9 from J, leaving 17 bases between them. CDR1 is GTSNPN, CDR2 SVGIG, per germline (reference sequence).